Following are 17 T cell receptor beta chains from one sample sequenced in a study of blood T cell repertoires in COVID-19. TCRdb's copy holds only in-frame clones and misses some; the assay was immunoSEQ multiplex PCR. Altogether around 69,000 clones are present, roughly nine tenths being singletons, with the ten largest covering almost 5%. Source material: peripheral blood. These receptors all stem from a woman aged 50 to 65 with active COVID-19.

The chain employs TRBV3-1 (or the pseudogene TRBV3-2) and TRBJ2-5; 8 nucleotides match TRBD2. Unmatched junction bases numbered 2, after V lost 1 base and J lost 4 bases. Germline V gives CDR1 LGHDT, CDR2 YNNKEL (reference sequence). The CDR3 sequence is 14 residues long. CDR3 nucleotide sequence: TGTGCCAGCAGCCAAGTAAGCGGGAGAGAGACCCAGTACTTC. Encoded protein: CASSQVSGRETQYF.

This chain connects TRBV29-1 to TRBJ1-4; a possible D gene is TRBD1 (6 bases). Germline V gene lookup returns CDR1 SQVTM and CDR2 ANQGSEA. V was clipped by 0 bases and J by 10 bases, with 9 bases between them. The CDR3 has 12 residues. This CDR3 is CSVEDTGLKLFF. The CDR3 DNA follows: TGCAGCGTTGAAGATACAGGGTTAAAACTGTTTTTT.

This chain connects TRBV11-3 to TRBJ2-2; 9 bases fit TRBD2. The CDR3 has 13 amino acids. The germline CDR1 and CDR2 sequences are SGHNT and YENEEA. V lost 8 bases, J lost 8 bases, and 6 bases stayed unmatched. The CDR3 is CASAELAGGELFF. The CDR3 DNA reads TGTGCCAGCGCTGAACTAGCGGGTGGGGAGCTGTTTTTT.

The CDR3 bases are TGTGCCAGCAGCCCAGCTAGGAGCGGGAGAGGCGAGCAGTACTTC. Amino acid sequence: CASSPARSGRGEQYF. The chain uses TRBV13 and TRBJ2-7, with 8 bases identical to TRBD2. CDR1 is PRHDT, CDR2 FYEKMQ, per germline (reference sequence). V shed 5 bases, J shed 6 bases, and the junction held 12 bases outside the gene matches. This CDR3 comprises 15 residues.

V and J are TRBV7-9 and TRBJ2-7; 13 bases align to TRBD2. Germline CDR1 SEHNR, CDR2 FQNEAQ (reference sequence). V shed 3 bases and J 5 bases; nucleotides not matched to a gene: 1. The CDR3 is 14 residues long. The CDR3 coding sequence is TGTGCCAGCAGCTTCGGACTAGCGGGGGACGAGCAGTACTTC. It specifies CASSFGLAGDEQYF.

V and J are TRBV30 and TRBJ2-6, with D unresolved. Trimming removed 7 bases from V and 3 bases from J, with 10 bases in between. The germline CDR1 and CDR2 sequences are GTSNPN and SVGIG (reference sequence). The CDR3 totals 13 residues. The CDR3 loop reads CAYESGGANVLTF. The CDR3 nucleotides read TGTGCCTATGAGTCCGGTGGGGCCAACGTCCTGACTTTC.

In this sample, this clone turned up a few times. The genes are TRBV19 and TRBJ1-3; tentatively, D is TRBD1 (5 bases). In germline, CDR1 is LNHDA, CDR2 SQIVND (reference sequence). V lost 6 bases and J 3 bases, leaving 9 bases between the germline ends. CDR3 length: 13 residues. The CDR3 nucleotides read TGTGCCAGTAGCCCTCAGGGTGGAAACACCATATATTTT. Translating it yields CASSPQGGNTIYF.

The rearrangement links TRBV10-3 to TRBJ2-3, with TRBD2 matching 8 bases. Looked up from germline, CDR1 is ENHRY and CDR2 is SYGVKD. The CDR3 runs 16 residues. The J segment lost 4 bases and the V segment lost 4 bases, leaving 10 bases of the junction unmatched. CDR3 region: CAISGGGAGVSDTQYF. CDR3 nucleotides: TGTGCCATCAGTGGGGGGGGAGCGGGAGTTTCAGATACGCAGTATTTT.

This chain links TRBV2 with TRBJ2-2; 7 bases agree with TRBD1. Germline V CDR1 and CDR2: SNHLY, FYNNEI. J gave up 4 bases and V 4 bases, and 6 bases lay outside the gene matches. This CDR3 comprises 15 residues. The CDR3 here is CASSVGTAATGELFF. Here the CDR3 DNA reads TGTGCCAGCAGTGTAGGGACAGCGGCCACCGGGGAGCTGTTTTTT. The whole variable domain, remainder taken from reference TRBV2 and TRBJ2-2, is EPEVTQTPSHQVTQMGQEVILRCVPISNHLYFYWYRQILGQKVEFLVSFYNNEISEKSEIFDDQFSVERPDGSNFTLKIRSTKLEDSAMYFCASSVGTAATGELFFGEGSRLTVL.

The chain is built from TRBV11-3 and TRBJ2-3; 7 nucleotides agree with TRBD2. This CDR3 is built from 15 residues. Germline loops: CDR1 SGHNT, CDR2 YENEEA. Losses at the gene ends were 1 base for V and 0 bases for J; bases not matched to a gene: 1. CDR3 sequence reads: CASSLGGGSTDTQYF. The CDR3 DNA reads as TGTGCCAGCAGCTTAGGCGGGGGAAGCACAGATACGCAGTATTTT.

The rearrangement links TRBV10-3 to TRBJ1-1; 8 positions agree with TRBD1. The CDR3 covers 14 residues. With 8 bases clipped from V and 1 base from J, the junction kept 6 bases outside the gene matches. Germline loops: CDR1 ENHRY, CDR2 SYGVKD. This chain's CDR3 is CAISTQGENTEAFF. In DNA, the CDR3 is TGTGCCATCTCCACACAGGGGGAGAACACTGAAGCTTTCTTT.

The CDR3 protein is CASSIDVGANTEAFF. The CDR3 region has the DNA TGTGCCAGTAGTATAGATGTAGGGGCGAACACTGAAGCTTTCTTT. The chain carries TRBV19 and TRBJ1-1; a weak D match, TRBD1 (5 bases). The germline CDR1 and CDR2 sequences are LNHDA and SQIVND (reference sequence). The CDR3 is made up of 15 amino acids. Trimming stripped 0 bases from V and 1 base from J, with 9 bases between.

The genes are TRBV5-1 and TRBJ2-7; TRBD1 agrees at 9 bases. The CDR3 length is 14 residues. CDR1 is SGHRS and CDR2 is YFSETQ in the germline V gene. Germline trimming cut 1 base from V and 6 bases from J; bases unmatched to any gene: 5. CDR3 DNA sequence: TGCGCCAGCAGCTTGAAGGGACAGGGTCTCGAGCAGTACTTC. This translates into CASSLKGQGLEQYF.

This clone was seen just once. V and J are TRBV15 and TRBJ1-1, with TRBD1 identical over 7 bases. The length of the CDR3 is 16 residues. CDR1 and CDR2 (germline): LNHNV, YYDKDF (reference sequence). Trimming cost V 0 bases and J 4 bases; bases outside gene matches: 8. Here the CDR3 DNA reads TGTGCCACCAGCAGAGAAGGGGGTCCAGGGGGCACTGAAGCTTTCTTT. It is translated as CATSREGGPGGTEAFF.

A word on this clone: Different DNA sequences within this sample yield the same CDR3. The chain uses TRBV3-1 (or the pseudogene TRBV3-2) and TRBJ2-1; unclear D gene. The CDR3 length is 14 residues. The ends were cut back, 4 bases at V and 0 bases at J, with 7 bases in the middle. Germline values: CDR1 LGHDT, CDR2 YNNKEL (reference sequence). CDR3 residues: CASSPSSSYNEQFF. In DNA form, the CDR3 reads TGTGCCAGCAGCCCCTCTAGCTCCTACAATGAGCAGTTCTTC.

The chain links TRBV7-9 to TRBJ1-1; possibly TRBD1 for D (6 bases). The V gene's germline CDR1 is SEHNR and CDR2 FQNEAQ (reference sequence). The CDR3 spans 12 residues. V lost 5 bases and J lost 12, with 16 bases in between. The CDR3 DNA reads as TGTGCCAGCAGCCATCTCACAGGGTTGCCTTTCTTT. Protein sequence: CASSHLTGLPFF.

The CDR3 protein is CASSGGLDEKLFF. The CDR3 DNA is TGCGCCAGCAGCGGGGGGCTGGATGAAAAACTGTTTTTT. V gene TRBV10-2 combines with J gene TRBJ1-4; D is possibly TRBD1 (6 bases). V was pared by 6 bases and J by 6 bases, with 11 bases between. Germline V gene data show CDR1 as WSHSY and CDR2 as SAAADI. This CDR3 has 13 amino acids.